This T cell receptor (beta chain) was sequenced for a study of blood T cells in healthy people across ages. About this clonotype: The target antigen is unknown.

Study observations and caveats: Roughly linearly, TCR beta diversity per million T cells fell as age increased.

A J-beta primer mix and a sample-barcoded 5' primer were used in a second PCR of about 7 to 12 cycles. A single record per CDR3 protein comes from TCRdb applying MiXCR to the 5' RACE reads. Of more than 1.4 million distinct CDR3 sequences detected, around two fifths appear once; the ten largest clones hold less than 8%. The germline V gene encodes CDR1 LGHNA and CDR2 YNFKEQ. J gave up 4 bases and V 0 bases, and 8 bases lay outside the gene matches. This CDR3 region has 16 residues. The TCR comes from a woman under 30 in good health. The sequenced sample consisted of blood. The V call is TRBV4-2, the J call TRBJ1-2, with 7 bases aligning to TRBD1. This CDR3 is CASSQDYGQESYGYTF. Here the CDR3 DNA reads TGTGCCAGCAGCCAAGACTATGGACAGGAAAGCTATGGCTACACCTTC.